The rows below give T cell receptor beta chains drawn from one sample of a study of blood T cell repertoires in COVID-19. Repertoires were generated with immunoSEQ multiplex PCR, while TCRdb's copy carries only in-frame clones and drops some. Of around 500,000 clones listed, approximately 83% are singletons. Material: peripheral blood. The receptor set was obtained from a human donor in a cohort sampled during active COVID-19. Each CDR3 is given without its conserved first and last residue. Fields, in order: V gene, J gene, CDR3 protein.

v_gene: TRBV5-5; j_gene: TRBJ2-3; CDR3aa: ASSLDRRTDTQY
v_gene: TRBV7-9; j_gene: TRBJ2-1; CDR3aa: ASSYQREDEQF
v_gene: TRBV19; j_gene: TRBJ1-5; CDR3aa: ASSATVGHPQH
v_gene: TRBV5-1; j_gene: TRBJ2-7; CDR3aa: ASSGYRGQDEQY
v_gene: TRBV5-1; j_gene: TRBJ2-3; CDR3aa: ASSLRQGGTDTQY
v_gene: TRBV5-4; j_gene: TRBJ1-1; CDR3aa: ASSSAQGTGRNTEAF
v_gene: TRBV24-1; j_gene: TRBJ2-1; CDR3aa: ATSDFGLAGEYEQF
v_gene: TRBV5-1; j_gene: TRBJ2-4; CDR3aa: ASSLNRREAKNIQY
v_gene: TRBV19; j_gene: TRBJ1-2; CDR3aa: ASSIGGELFKDGYT
v_gene: TRBV7-9; j_gene: TRBJ2-3; CDR3aa: ASSPHTGDNTQY
v_gene: TRBV2; j_gene: TRBJ1-3; CDR3aa: ASSQGVSGNTIY
v_gene: TRBV7-2; j_gene: TRBJ2-7; CDR3aa: ASAGGALLHEQY
v_gene: TRBV7-3; j_gene: TRBJ1-1; CDR3aa: ASSFVAGGRTEAF
v_gene: TRBV4-1; j_gene: TRBJ2-1; CDR3aa: ASSQVRLAVYNEQF
v_gene: TRBV5-1; j_gene: TRBJ2-1; CDR3aa: ASSLVGAGSYEQF
v_gene: TRBV6-5; j_gene: TRBJ1-6; CDR3aa: ASSYALGQDNSPLH
v_gene: TRBV30; j_gene: TRBJ2-7; CDR3aa: AWSSAGGPYEQY
v_gene: TRBV7-8; j_gene: TRBJ2-5; CDR3aa: ASSWSGRGETQY
v_gene: TRBV7-2; j_gene: TRBJ1-2; CDR3aa: ASSPFAESYGYT
v_gene: TRBV15; j_gene: TRBJ2-1; CDR3aa: AIQTGAPYNEQF
v_gene: TRBV3-1/TRBV3-2; j_gene: TRBJ2-5; CDR3aa: ASSQGGQSQETQY
v_gene: TRBV19; j_gene: TRBJ1-1; CDR3aa: ASSIGGGLWNTEAF
v_gene: TRBV7-9; j_gene: TRBJ1-2; CDR3aa: ASSLAAGGYT
v_gene: TRBV19; j_gene: TRBJ1-1; CDR3aa: ASSILLGQTTNTEAF
v_gene: TRBV6-5; j_gene: TRBJ2-7; CDR3aa: ASLLQSYEQY
v_gene: TRBV5-1; j_gene: TRBJ2-5; CDR3aa: ASSISGTIGETQY
v_gene: TRBV11-3; j_gene: TRBJ2-7; CDR3aa: ASSSTRTGSHEQY
v_gene: TRBV15; j_gene: TRBJ1-2; CDR3aa: ATSMGPGRGGYT
v_gene: TRBV28; j_gene: TRBJ1-1; CDR3aa: ASSSGQGGGMGAF
v_gene: TRBV29-1; j_gene: TRBJ2-7; CDR3aa: SVTPGQGENEQY
v_gene: TRBV5-1; j_gene: TRBJ2-2; CDR3aa: ASIAGGGPNTGELF
v_gene: TRBV19; j_gene: TRBJ1-1; CDR3aa: ASSMWRTEAF
v_gene: TRBV5-4; j_gene: TRBJ1-1; CDR3aa: ASSLQGVIEAF
v_gene: TRBV5-1; j_gene: TRBJ1-5; CDR3aa: ASSSVRTGGYLGVNQPQH
v_gene: TRBV7-9; j_gene: TRBJ1-2; CDR3aa: ASSQVGGTGYT
v_gene: TRBV7-3; j_gene: TRBJ2-3; CDR3aa: ASSSIAGASTDTQY
v_gene: TRBV6-4; j_gene: TRBJ1-1; CDR3aa: ASGLGQPAF
v_gene: TRBV19; j_gene: TRBJ2-5; CDR3aa: ASRPTGEETQY
v_gene: TRBV11-2; j_gene: TRBJ2-1; CDR3aa: ASSRDRYNEQF
v_gene: TRBV2; j_gene: TRBJ1-5; CDR3aa: ASSEGQSSNQPQH
v_gene: TRBV11-2; j_gene: TRBJ1-1; CDR3aa: ASSLVGRGITEAF
v_gene: TRBV5-5; j_gene: TRBJ2-2; CDR3aa: ASSLVGHSSRNTGELF
v_gene: TRBV4-2; j_gene: TRBJ1-3; CDR3aa: ASSQTDRNTIY
v_gene: TRBV27; j_gene: TRBJ2-6; CDR3aa: ASSLSARFSGANVLT
v_gene: TRBV5-1; j_gene: TRBJ2-2; CDR3aa: ASSYYTSGRGPRTGELF
v_gene: TRBV4-3; j_gene: TRBJ2-1; CDR3aa: ASSQDTAGGYYEQF
v_gene: TRBV5-1; j_gene: TRBJ2-2; CDR3aa: ASTREGGPNTGELF
v_gene: TRBV5-8; j_gene: TRBJ2-1; CDR3aa: ASSLAVRRYNEQF
v_gene: TRBV13; j_gene: TRBJ2-7; CDR3aa: ASSLFSAGRSYEQY
v_gene: TRBV7-3; j_gene: TRBJ2-2; CDR3aa: ASSQGLANTGELF